A single sample gave rise to the 21 T cell receptor beta chains below, sequenced in a study of molecular identifiers for immune sequencing clone quantification. TCRdb fed the PCR reads into MiXCR, producing one record per CDR3 protein. The table includes about 330,000 distinct CDR3 sequences, roughly 23% detected once. Sequencing was carried out using naive CD8+ T cells from blood, with Jurkat cell RNA spiked in. Subset denoted: FACS-sorted CD8+CD4-CCR7+CD45RA+ naive T cells. Source of these receptors: a human donor in good health. Some libraries in this study had Jurkat cell RNA spiked in.

On this clonotype: A read error may explain this, as a much larger clone is one base away. The V gene is TRBV29-1, the J gene TRBJ2-7; 9 bases match TRBD2. The length of the CDR3 is 14 residues. Unmatched junction bases numbered 12, after V lost 6 bases and J lost 6 bases. Germline CDR1 SQVTM, CDR2 ANQGSEA. The CDR3 DNA reads TGCAGCGTGAACCTAGCGGGACATGTCTGCGAGCAGTACTTC. Its protein is CSVNLAGHVCEQYF.

Points on this clonotype: The junction differs from germline at one of its ends, possibly a read error. The V and J genes are TRBV4-3 and TRBJ2-7; D not certain. This CDR3 is 15 amino acids long. Germline values: CDR1 LGHNA, CDR2 YSLEER. The DNA of the CDR3 is TGCGCCCGCCGCCAAGGTCTAGGGTTGTTCTACGCGCAGTCCTTC. This codes for CARRQGLGLFYAQSF.

The rearrangement links TRBV7-9 to TRBJ2-7; no definite D call. The germline V gene has CDR1 SEHNR and CDR2 FQNEAQ (reference sequence). V was trimmed by 1 base and J by 3 bases, leaving 10 bases between them. This CDR3 contains 14 residues. The CDR3 protein is CASSLVGSYYEQYF. CDR3 DNA sequence: TGTGCCAGCAGCTTAGTTGGCAGCTACTACGAGCAGTACTTC.

This clonotype was recorded a few times. The V and J genes are TRBV19 and TRBJ2-1; a possible D gene is TRBD2 (7 bases). Germline V lookup: CDR1 LNHDA, CDR2 SQIVND (reference sequence). The CDR3 has 15 residues. Trimming removed 1 base from V and 3 bases from J, with 10 bases in between. The CDR3 DNA sequence: TGTGCCAGTAGTATAGGGGGGGGGCACTACAATGAGCAGTTCTTC. Protein product: CASSIGGGHYNEQFF.

This clonotype has more than one count but fewer than ten. The chain employs TRBV7-6 and TRBJ2-7; perhaps TRBD1 as D (6 bases). V lost 5 bases and J 0 bases, leaving 14 bases between the germline ends. Germline V gives CDR1 SGHVS, CDR2 FNYEAQ. The CDR3 consists of 15 residues. The CDR3 is CASSPLGASSYEQYF. DNA for the CDR3: TGTGCCAGCAGCCCTCTGGGGGCGAGCTCCTACGAGCAGTACTTC.

Remarks on this clonotype: With a much larger clone just one base away, this may be a read error. The CDR3 coding sequence is TGTGCCTGGAGTGATACTGGACAGGGGAGAACTGAAGCTTTCTTT. Protein: CAWSDTGQGRTEAFF. The chain links TRBV30 to TRBJ1-1, with 9 bases that match TRBD1. CDR3 length equals 15 residues. J was trimmed by 5 bases and V by 1 base; bases with no gene match: 8. The germline V gene has CDR1 GTSNPN and CDR2 SVGIG (reference sequence).

In its sample, this clonotype was seen a few times. This chain links TRBV19 with TRBJ1-3; D is unresolved. Germline CDR1 reads LNHDA; CDR2 reads SQIVND (reference sequence). Between the trimmed V and J ends, which lost 3 bases and 4 bases, there was a span of 13 bases. The CDR3 has 15 amino acids. CDR3 sequence reads: CASSIPQPSGNTIYF. Written as DNA, the CDR3 is TGTGCCAGTAGTATTCCCCAACCGTCCGGAAACACCATATATTTT. Looking up the rest from reference TRBV19 and TRBJ1-3 gives the full variable domain: DGGITQSPKYLFRKEGQNVTLSCEQNLNHDAMYWYRQDPGQGLRLIYYSQIVNDFQKGDIAEGYSVSREKKESFPLTVTSAQKNPTAFYLCASSIPQPSGNTIYFGEGSWLTVV.

This clonotype has ten or more counts. Here the CDR3 reads CASSSTGTGLEAFF. The CDR3 DNA follows: TGTGCCAGCAGTTCTACCGGGACAGGCCTTGAAGCTTTCTTT. The rearrangement uses TRBV12-3 or TRBV12-4 and TRBJ1-1, with 8 bases identical to TRBD1. The CDR3 loop spans 14 amino acids. J lost 7 bases, V lost 4 bases, and 8 bases had no gene match.

The CDR3 sequence: CATEVGRADGELFF. CDR3 DNA: TGTGCCACTGAGGTAGGGCGGGCCGACGGGGAGCTGTTTTTT. This chain joins TRBV24-1 and TRBJ2-2, with a tentative D call TRBD2 (5 bases). CDR1 is KGHDR and CDR2 is SFDVKD in the germline V gene. The CDR3 is 14 residues long. V gave up 10 bases and J gave up 7 bases, with 18 bases separating them.

This clonotype was observed at least ten times. The chain couples TRBV7-6 to TRBJ2-3; perhaps D is TRBD1 or TRBD2 (5 bases each). The CDR3 is made up of 15 amino acids. Germline lookup yields CDR1 SGHVS and CDR2 FNYEAQ. The ends were cut back, 1 base at V and 3 bases at J, with 11 bases in the middle. The CDR3 DNA follows: TGTGCCAGCAGCTTAGTTGGGGGTACGACAGATACGCAGTATTTT. Its translation: CASSLVGGTTDTQYF.

Concerning this clonotype: This may be a read error, as it is one base from a much larger clone. V usage is TRBV29-1 and J usage is TRBJ2-3, with D unclear. V was pared by 4 bases and J by 2 bases, with 7 bases between. The CDR3 extends over 12 amino acids. Germline V gene data show CDR1 as SQVTM and CDR2 as ANQGSEA. For the CDR3, the DNA is TGCAGCGTTGTAAGGTACACAGATACGCAGTATTTT. Amino acid sequence: CSVVRYTDTQYF.

The chain recombines TRBV7-2 with TRBJ2-7; D assignment may be TRBD1 or TRBD2 (5 bases each). Looked up from germline, CDR1 is SGHTA and CDR2 is FQGNSA. The CDR3 is made up of 16 amino acids. The V and J ends lost 2 bases and 4 bases respectively, with 18 bases between them. The CDR3 sequence is CASSLKGDSPVYEQYF. The CDR3 coding sequence is TGTGCCAGCAGCTTAAAGGGAGACAGCCCAGTTTACGAGCAGTACTTC.

V usage is TRBV4-3 and J usage is TRBJ2-3; TRBD2 matches 12 bases. The CDR3 sequence is 16 residues long. Unmatched junction bases numbered 5, after V lost 2 bases and J lost 5 bases. Germline-derived CDR1 and CDR2 are LGHNA and YSLEER. The CDR3: CASSQTSGGPGDTQYF. The CDR3 DNA reads TGCGCCAGCAGCCAAACTAGCGGGGGGCCCGGAGATACGCAGTATTTT.

With regard to this clonotype: A much larger clone differs from this one at a single base, so this may be a read error. The chain joins TRBV5-6 to TRBJ2-1, with D hard to call. The CDR3 sequence is 12 residues long. Germline CDR1 and CDR2: SGHDT and YYEEEE. The V end lost 3 bases, the J end lost 9 bases, and 10 bases lay between the germline ends. The CDR3 spells CASSSGPIEQFF. In nucleotides, the CDR3 is TGTGCCAGCAGCTCGGGTCCGATTGAGCAGTTCTTC.

This clonotype has ten or more counts. The chain joins TRBV7-9 to TRBJ2-3; D gene uncertain. Germline CDR1 and CDR2: SEHNR and FQNEAQ (reference sequence). The V end was cut by 4 bases, the J end by 4 bases, with 12 bases between. This CDR3 contains 14 residues. CDR3 DNA sequence: TGTGCCAGCAGCTCCCATCTAACCCCAGATACGCAGTATTTT. It encodes CASSSHLTPDTQYF.

This clonotype was seen more than once but under ten times. The CDR3 does not close with the conserved phenylalanine or tryptophan, likely indicating a read error. The chain is built from TRBV7-9 and TRBJ2-3; 10 bases align to TRBD2. V lost 1 base to trimming and J lost 0 bases; unmatched junction nucleotides: 1. CDR1 is SEHNR, CDR2 FQNEAQ, per germline (reference sequence). The CDR3 consists of 16 residues. The CDR3 loop reads CASSLVTSGSTDTQYS. The CDR3 coding sequence is TGTGCCAGCAGCTTAGTGACTAGCGGGAGCACAGATACGCAGTATTCT.

This clonotype has just a few counts. The V gene is TRBV12-3 or TRBV12-4, the J gene TRBJ1-3; no definite D call. The CDR3 has 15 amino acids. Trimming stripped 7 bases from V and 0 bases from J, with 13 bases between. The CDR3 protein is CASTRSGSSGNTIYF. Written as DNA, the CDR3 is TGTGCCAGCACCCGGTCGGGGAGCTCTGGAAACACCATATATTTT.

The V and J genes are TRBV19 and TRBJ2-7; the match to TRBD1 covers 8 bases. CDR1 is LNHDA and CDR2 is SQIVND in the germline V gene (reference sequence). V lost 7 bases to trimming and J lost 0 bases; unmatched junction nucleotides: 8. The CDR3 has 15 amino acids. The CDR3 DNA sequence: TGTGCCAGTAACATTGGGACAGGAACCTCCTACGAGCAGTACTTC. Protein sequence: CASNIGTGTSYEQYF.

J is TRBJ2-5 and V is TRBV21-1; TRBD2, as called in the table, went unchecked against the DNA. TRBV21-1 is a recognized pseudogene. The CDR3 is 16 residues long. The CDR3, as DNA: TGTGCCAGCAGCAAAGCGTCACTAGCGGGAGGAGAGACCCAGTACTTC. Translation: CASSKASLAGGETQYF.

This clonotype was counted many times. The genes are TRBV7-2 and TRBJ2-3, with D hard to call. The CDR3 has 15 residues. The germline CDR1 and CDR2 sequences are SGHTA and FQGNSA. The V and J ends lost 1 base and 5 bases respectively, with 13 bases between them. CDR3 in DNA: TGTGCCAGCAGCTTAGGTAGTTTCGTTGAAGATACGCAGTATTTT. Protein: CASSLGSFVEDTQYF.

The V call is TRBV27, the J call TRBJ1-5, with D perhaps matching TRBD1 (5 bases). The CDR3 is made up of 16 amino acids. CDR1 is MNHEY, CDR2 SMNVEV, per germline (reference sequence). Between the trimmed V and J ends, which lost 5 bases and 6 bases, there was a span of 20 bases. The CDR3 DNA reads TGTGCCAGCAGTCCAACCGGGATCCAGGGCAGTCAGCCCCAGCATTTT. The encoded protein is CASSPTGIQGSQPQHF.